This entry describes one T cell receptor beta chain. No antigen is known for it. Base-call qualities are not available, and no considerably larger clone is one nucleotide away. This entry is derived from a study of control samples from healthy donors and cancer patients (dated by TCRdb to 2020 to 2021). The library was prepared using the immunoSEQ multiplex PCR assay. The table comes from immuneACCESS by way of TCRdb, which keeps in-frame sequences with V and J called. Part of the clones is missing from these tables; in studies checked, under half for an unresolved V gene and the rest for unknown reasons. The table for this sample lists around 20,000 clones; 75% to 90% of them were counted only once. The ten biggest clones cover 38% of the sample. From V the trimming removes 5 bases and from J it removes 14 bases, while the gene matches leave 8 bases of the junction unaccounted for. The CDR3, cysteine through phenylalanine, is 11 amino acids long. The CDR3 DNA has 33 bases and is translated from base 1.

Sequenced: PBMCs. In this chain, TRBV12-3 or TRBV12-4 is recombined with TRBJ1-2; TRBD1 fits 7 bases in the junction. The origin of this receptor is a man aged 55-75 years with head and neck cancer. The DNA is TGTGCCAGCAGTCCCACAGGGGCGAAGACCTTC. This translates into CASSPTGAKTF.